Below, 7 T cell receptor beta chains from the same sample are listed, as sequenced in a study of T cells in Graves' hyperthyroidism and ophthalmopathy. TCR beta CDR3 regions were amplified from RNA transcripts. Researchers ran a first-round RT-PCR on the TCR CDR3 using the HTBI primer set. TCRdb re-called the multiplex PCR reads with MiXCR, one entry per CDR3 protein. The sample records approximately 640,000 distinct CDR3 sequences, 15% to 20% being singletons. Sample: blood. The source is a woman aged 25 to 39 with Graves' hyperthyroidism.

This clonotype has just a few counts. This sequence joins TRBV29-1 and TRBJ2-7, with D uncertain. Germline V CDR1 and CDR2: SQVTM, ANQGSEA. The CDR3 runs to 13 residues. Deletions cut 8 bases from V and 2 bases from J, with 16 bases between. For the CDR3, the DNA is TGCAGCTTCCTTCGGGCCGACACCTACGAGCAGTACTTC. Its protein is CSFLRADTYEQYF.

In its sample, this clonotype was seen a few times. J is TRBJ1-5 and V is TRBV7-9; no definite D call. This CDR3 contains 15 residues. The germline V gene has CDR1 SEHNR and CDR2 FQNEAQ (reference sequence). V was shortened by 5 bases and J by 8 bases, with 19 bases between the two germline ends. CDR3 sequence (DNA): TGTGCCAGCAGCCCCCTGGGTGTGGGAGTGAAGCCCCAGCATTTT. Amino acids: CASSPLGVGVKPQHF. The variable domain in full, completed from reference TRBV7-9 and TRBJ1-5, reads DTGVSQNPRHKITKRGQNVTFRCDPISEHNRLYWYRQTLGQGPEFLTYFQNEAQLEKSRLLSDRFSAERPKGSFSTLEIQRTEQGDSAMYLCASSPLGVGVKPQHFGDGTRLSIL.

This sequence joins TRBV4-2 and TRBJ2-3; 8 nucleotides align to TRBD2. Germline V gene sequence: CDR1 LGHNA, CDR2 YNFKEQ. The ends lost 4 bases at V and 3 bases at J; junction bases unmatched: 15. The CDR3 consists of 18 residues. This CDR3 reads CASSRDMRTSRETDTQYF. The CDR3 coding sequence is TGTGCCAGCAGCCGAGACATGCGGACTAGCCGGGAAACAGATACGCAGTATTTT.

The chain combines TRBV29-1 with TRBJ1-1, with 8 bases fitting TRBD1. The germline V gene encodes CDR1 SQVTM and CDR2 ANQGSEA. This CDR3 contains 14 residues. Trimming removed 1 base from V and 13 bases from J; junction bases left unmatched: 14. DNA for the CDR3: TGCAGCGTTGAAGTCCACGAACAGGGGGACATGGGTTTCTTT. It codes for CSVEVHEQGDMGFF. Complete variable domain (other parts from reference TRBV29-1 and TRBJ1-1): SAVISQKPSRDICQRGTSLTIQCQVDSQVTMMFWYRQQPGQSLTLIATANQGSEATYESGFVIDKFPISRPNLTFSTLTVSNMSPEDSSIYLCSVEVHEQGDMGFFGQGTRLTVV.

This clonotype was seen ten or more times. The chain combines TRBV28 with TRBJ2-1, with 9 bases identical to TRBD2. The V gene's germline CDR1 is MDHEN and CDR2 SYDVKM. With V trimmed by 6 bases and J by 7 bases, 10 bases remained unmatched. The CDR3 extends over 15 amino acids. In DNA, the CDR3 is TGTGCCAGCAGCGGGGGGACTAGCACTTGGAATGAGCAGTTCTTC. Translation gives CASSGGTSTWNEQFF.

The sample holds many counts of this clonotype. The CDR3 protein is CASSFRDRGNSPLHF. The CDR3 DNA sequence: TGTGCCAGCAGTTTCCGGGACAGGGGGAATTCACCCCTCCACTTT. The chain combines TRBV28 with TRBJ1-6; TRBD1 agrees at 11 bases. Unmatched junction bases numbered 2, after V lost 3 bases and J lost 7 bases. CDR3 size: 15 residues. Germline CDR1 MDHEN, CDR2 SYDVKM.

This clonotype was counted a few times. One junction end does not reproduce the germline sequence, and a read error may be involved. This sequence joins TRBV20-1 and TRBJ1-2; D gene ambiguous. Germline CDR1 and CDR2: DFQATT and SNEGSKA (reference sequence). This CDR3 has 17 residues. In DNA form, the CDR3 reads TGCAGTGCCAGAGGAAGAAGGCCCTCCCCCCCGCTACATGGCTACACCTTC. Amino acids: CSARGRRPSPPLHGYTF.